Presented here are 6 T cell receptor beta chains from one specimen sequenced in a study of siplizumab effects on memory and regulatory T cells. Mixed lymphocyte reaction cells underwent less than 7 days of coculture at 37°C. No antigen has been assigned to these receptors. Sequencing was performed with immunoSEQ multiplex PCR; in TCRdb, only in-frame clones are kept and a portion is missing. The sample comprises roughly 3,100 clones, approximately 60% of which are singletons, and about two fifths rests with the top ten. Sequencing was performed on CFSE-low (dividing) CD8+ T cells sorted from an allogeneic mixed lymphocyte reaction. The origin of the receptors is a human donor in good health; the cells came from an allogeneic mixed lymphocyte reaction. Some clones in this sample may be carry-over from other donors' samples.

This chain links TRBV27 with TRBJ2-1; 11 positions agree with TRBD2. Trimming removed 3 bases from V and 6 bases from J; junction bases left unmatched: 4. The CDR3 is 15 residues long. Per germline, CDR1 MNHEY and CDR2 SMNVEV (reference sequence). The CDR3 DNA is TGTGCCAGCAGTTTGATAGCGGGAGGGCCCAATGAGCAGTTCTTC. This sequence encodes CASSLIAGGPNEQFF.

This clone has just a few counts. The chain recombines TRBV6-6 with TRBJ2-1; 8 nucleotides line up with TRBD1. Germline CDR1 reads MNHNY; CDR2 reads SVGAGI (reference sequence). The CDR3 length is 16 residues. Trimming at V came to 5 bases and at J to 0 bases, leaving 6 bases not matched to a gene. CDR3 sequence (DNA): TGTGCCAGCAGTCCCCTGACAGGGGTCTCCTACAATGAGCAGTTCTTC. Translating gives CASSPLTGVSYNEQFF.

This clone was counted a few times. The chain couples TRBV2 to TRBJ2-1; TRBD2 agrees at 10 bases. V lost 8 bases to trimming and J lost 8 bases; unmatched junction nucleotides: 9. CDR1 is SNHLY and CDR2 is FYNNEI in the germline V gene. CDR3 length: 14 amino acids. CDR3 nucleotide sequence: TGTGCCAGCCGAACCGGGACTAGCGACCATGAGCAGTTCTTC. Translating gives CASRTGTSDHEQFF.

This clone was counted between two and nine times. This chain links TRBV9 with TRBJ2-7; TRBD2 matches at 8 bases. The CDR3 has 14 residues. Germline-derived CDR1 and CDR2 are SGDLS and YYNGEE. J gave up 2 bases and V 1 base, and 2 bases lay outside the gene matches. CDR3 DNA sequence: TGTGCCAGCAGCGTATCGGGACTAGCCTACGAGCAGTACTTC. Translating it yields CASSVSGLAYEQYF.

CDR3 coding DNA: TGTGCCAGCAGGAGGGGGGACAGGGTAGAAGCTTTCTTT. It codes for CASRRGDRVEAFF. The rearrangement joins TRBV7-9 to TRBJ1-1; 9 bases fit TRBD1. This CDR3 contains 13 residues. Germline V lookup: CDR1 SEHNR, CDR2 FQNEAQ (reference sequence). V dropped 6 bases and J dropped 8; count of bases not matched to a gene: 7.

V and J are TRBV6-1 and TRBJ2-7, with 9 nucleotides matching TRBD2. Per germline, CDR1 MNHNS and CDR2 SASEGT. V lost 4 bases, J lost 7 bases, and 8 bases stayed unmatched. CDR3 length equals 14 residues. CDR3 sequence reads: CASSGAGGPYEQYF. DNA of the CDR3: TGTGCCAGCAGTGGGGCGGGAGGGCCATATGAGCAGTACTTC.